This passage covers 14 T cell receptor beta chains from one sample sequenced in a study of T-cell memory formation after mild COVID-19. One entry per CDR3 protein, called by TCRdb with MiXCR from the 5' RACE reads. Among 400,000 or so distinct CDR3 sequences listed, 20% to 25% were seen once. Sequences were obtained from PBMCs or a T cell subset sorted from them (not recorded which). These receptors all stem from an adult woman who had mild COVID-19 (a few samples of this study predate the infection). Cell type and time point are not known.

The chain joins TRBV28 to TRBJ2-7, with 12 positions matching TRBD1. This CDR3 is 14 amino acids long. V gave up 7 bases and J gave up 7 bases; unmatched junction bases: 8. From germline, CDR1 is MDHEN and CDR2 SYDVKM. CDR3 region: CASTRDRGRWEQYF. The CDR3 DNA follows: TGTGCCAGCACCCGGGACAGGGGGCGTTGGGAGCAGTACTTC. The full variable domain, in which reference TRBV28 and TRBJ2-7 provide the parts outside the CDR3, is DVKVTQSSRYLVKRTGEKVFLECVQDMDHENMFWYRQDPGLGLRLIYFSYDVKMKEKGDIPEGYSVSREKKERFSLILESASTNQTSMYLCASTRDRGRWEQYFGPGTRLTVT.

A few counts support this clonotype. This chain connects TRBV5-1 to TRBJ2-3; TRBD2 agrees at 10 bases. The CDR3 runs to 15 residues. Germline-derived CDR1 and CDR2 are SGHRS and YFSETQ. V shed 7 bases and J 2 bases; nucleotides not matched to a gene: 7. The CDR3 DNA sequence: TGCGCCAGCTCCCCCGGACTAGCGGCCACAGATACGCAGTATTTT. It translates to CASSPGLAATDTQYF.

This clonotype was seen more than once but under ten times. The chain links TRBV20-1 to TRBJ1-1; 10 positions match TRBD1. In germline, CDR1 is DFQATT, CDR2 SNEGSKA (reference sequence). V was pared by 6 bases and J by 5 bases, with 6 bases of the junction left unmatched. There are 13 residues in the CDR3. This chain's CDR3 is CSATRDRGTEAFF. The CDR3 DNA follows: TGCAGTGCAACCCGGGACAGGGGAACTGAAGCTTTCTTT.

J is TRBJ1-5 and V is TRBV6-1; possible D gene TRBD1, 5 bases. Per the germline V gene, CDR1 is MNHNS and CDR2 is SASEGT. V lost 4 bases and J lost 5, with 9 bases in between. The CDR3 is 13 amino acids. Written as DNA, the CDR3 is TGTGCCAGCAGTGGGCCCAGGGATCAGCCCCAGCATTTT. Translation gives CASSGPRDQPQHF.

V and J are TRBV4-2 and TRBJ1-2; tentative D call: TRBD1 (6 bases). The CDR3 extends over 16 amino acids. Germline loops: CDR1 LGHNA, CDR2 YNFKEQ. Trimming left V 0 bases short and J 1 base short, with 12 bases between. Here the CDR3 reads CASSQDRGALNYGYTF. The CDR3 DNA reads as TGTGCCAGCAGCCAAGATAGGGGGGCCCTTAACTATGGCTACACCTTC.

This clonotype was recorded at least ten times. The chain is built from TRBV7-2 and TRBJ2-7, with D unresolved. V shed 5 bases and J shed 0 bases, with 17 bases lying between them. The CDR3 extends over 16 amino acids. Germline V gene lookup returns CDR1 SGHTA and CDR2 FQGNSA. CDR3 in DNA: TGTGCCAGCAGCCCGCCCGGTGTAGTCTTCTCCTACGAGCAGTACTTC. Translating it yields CASSPPGVVFSYEQYF.

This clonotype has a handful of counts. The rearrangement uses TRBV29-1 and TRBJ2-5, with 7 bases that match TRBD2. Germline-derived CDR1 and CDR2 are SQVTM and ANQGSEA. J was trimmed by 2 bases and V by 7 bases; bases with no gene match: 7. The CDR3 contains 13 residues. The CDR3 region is CSAGTTKQETQYF. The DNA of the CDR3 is TGCAGCGCCGGGACTACCAAACAAGAGACCCAGTACTTC.

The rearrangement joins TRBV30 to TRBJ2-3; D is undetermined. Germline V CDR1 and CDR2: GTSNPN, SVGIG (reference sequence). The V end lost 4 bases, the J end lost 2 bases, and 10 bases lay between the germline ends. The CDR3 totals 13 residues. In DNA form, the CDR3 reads TGTGCCTGGACAGATAGTCCCACAGATACGCAGTATTTT. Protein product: CAWTDSPTDTQYF.

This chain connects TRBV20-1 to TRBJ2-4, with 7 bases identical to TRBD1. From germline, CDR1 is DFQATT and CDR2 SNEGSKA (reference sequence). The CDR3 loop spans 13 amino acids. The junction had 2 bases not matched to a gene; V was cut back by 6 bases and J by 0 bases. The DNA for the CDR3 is TGCAGTGCGAGGGACAGAGCCAAAAACATTCAGTACTTC. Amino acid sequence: CSARDRAKNIQYF.

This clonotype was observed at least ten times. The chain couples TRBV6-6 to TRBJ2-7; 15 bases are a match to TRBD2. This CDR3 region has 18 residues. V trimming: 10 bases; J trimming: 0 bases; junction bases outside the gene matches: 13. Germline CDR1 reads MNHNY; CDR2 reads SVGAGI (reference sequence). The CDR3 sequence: CATQRTSGRGGSSYEQYF. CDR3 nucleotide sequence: TGTGCCACCCAAAGGACTAGCGGGAGGGGGGGTAGCTCCTACGAGCAGTACTTC.

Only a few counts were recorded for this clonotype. Here the CDR3 DNA reads TGTGCCAGTAGTCAGATCGGGGACCGCAATGAGCAGTTCTTC. Its translation: CASSQIGDRNEQFF. The rearrangement uses TRBV19 and TRBJ2-1; D could derive from TRBD1 or TRBD2 (5 bases each). CDR3 size: 14 residues. CDR1 is LNHDA and CDR2 is SQIVND in the germline V gene (reference sequence). V was pared by 5 bases and J by 6 bases, with 14 bases between.

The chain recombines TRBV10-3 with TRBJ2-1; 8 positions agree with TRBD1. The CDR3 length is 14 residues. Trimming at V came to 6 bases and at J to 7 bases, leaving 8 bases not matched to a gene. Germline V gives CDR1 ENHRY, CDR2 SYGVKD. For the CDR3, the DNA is TGTGCCATCAGCCCAGGGGGCCGGATGAATGAGCAGTTCTTC. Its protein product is CAISPGGRMNEQFF.

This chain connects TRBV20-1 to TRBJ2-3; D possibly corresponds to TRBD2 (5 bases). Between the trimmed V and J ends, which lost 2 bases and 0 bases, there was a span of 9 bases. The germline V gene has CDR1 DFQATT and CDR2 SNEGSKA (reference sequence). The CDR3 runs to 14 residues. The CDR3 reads CSARLALSTDTQYF. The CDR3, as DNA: TGCAGTGCTAGACTAGCCCTGAGCACAGATACGCAGTATTTT.

The CDR3 protein is CSVATGSNYGYTF. The CDR3 DNA reads as TGCAGCGTAGCGACAGGGTCTAACTATGGCTACACCTTC. The rearrangement links TRBV29-1 to TRBJ1-2, with 7 bases that match TRBD1. The CDR3 extends over 13 amino acids. With 6 bases clipped from V and 0 bases from J, the junction kept 4 bases outside the gene matches. Germline CDR1 reads SQVTM; CDR2 reads ANQGSEA.